This TCR beta chain is drawn from a study of T cells after yellow fever vaccination. Overall study: Fractions containing few cells were prepared with SMART-Seq v4 Ultra Low Input.

A single record per CDR3 protein comes from TCRdb applying MiXCR to the 5' RACE reads. The sample contains hundreds of thousands of distinct CDR3 sequences, around 12% of which appear only once. Of note for this clonotype: What it binds is not known.

Per the germline V gene, CDR1 is LGHNA and CDR2 is YSLEER. V gave up 2 bases and J gave up 7 bases, with 12 bases separating them. The CDR3 is 13 amino acids. General study findings and limits: It was a weaker secondary response, yet one that peaked faster, at day 5 versus 15.

Sequencing was performed on PBMCs, taken on the day of the yellow fever booster vaccination. The genes are TRBV4-3 and TRBJ2-7; possibly TRBD2 for D (5 bases). The sequence derives from a young man who received the YFV17D yellow fever vaccine. The CDR3 loop reads CASSQNGRGEQYF. The CDR3 nucleotides read TGCGCCAGCAGCCAAAATGGACGGGGAGAGCAGTACTTC.